What follows describes a single TCR beta chain. Its antigen specificity is not known. The sample holds no much larger clone one base away, and base qualities are not on file. The CDR3, cysteine through phenylalanine, is 14 amino acids long. Here the CDR3 DNA is all that survives: 42 bases in frame from base 1. V is pared back by 6 bases and J by 7 bases, with 18 bases lying between the germline termini. CDR1 SQVTM and CDR2 ANQGSEA were looked up in the germline V gene. The data derive from a study of T cell repertoires in cytomegalovirus infection (dated by TCRdb to about 2019). Concerning the study at large: Donor HLA type was relevant to the analysis, because carriage of CMV infection together with the matching HLA type was indicated by public TCR beta signatures.

Overall results and qualifications from the work: The ex vivo response was dominated by HLA-C-restricted CMV-specific TCR beta clonotypes, and the single most frequent clonotype in two of eight donors was supplied by these HLA-C-restricted clonotypes. In both this cohort and an independent roughly 400-donor cohort, the cumulative frequency of public TCR beta family members distinguished carriers of CMV infection plus the relevant HLA type.

Sequencing was performed on an Illumina HiSeq 1500. Clones were called with MiXCR by TCRdb after fastp trimmed the public reads at Q25, and only in-frame beta chains were retained. All rows with the same CDR3 protein become a single entry with the most common DNA and genes. The sample includes 600,000 to 800,000 distinct CDR3 sequences, with around 24% observed a single time. The ten biggest clones cover around 8% of the sample. Here the chain combines TRBV29-1 and TRBJ2-2; the D element could tentatively be TRBD1 or TRBD2, as 6 bases agree for each. The origin of this receptor is a human donor in good health (CMV status not recorded). Some clones in this sample may be carry-over from other donors' samples. Sequences were obtained from CD8+ T cells from PBMCs. The DNA reads as follows: TGCAGCGTCGAGGAGGGGGGCACGTACGGGGAGCTGTTTTTT. The translation is CSVEEGGTYGELFF.